A single sample gave rise to the 21 T cell receptor beta chains below, sequenced in a study of blood T cell repertoires in COVID-19. Method: immunoSEQ multiplex PCR; TCRdb's copy keeps in-frame clones and lacks some. Here the sample spans hundreds of thousands of clones, roughly nine tenths being singletons. Sequenced: PBMCs or T cells enriched from blood (not recorded which). Receptors were obtained from a man younger than 40 who had recovered from COVID-19.

This chain connects TRBV27 to TRBJ2-7; 10 nucleotides line up with TRBD2. The CDR3 runs to 17 residues. V lost 0 bases to trimming and J lost 1 base; unmatched junction nucleotides: 6. Germline V gene sequence: CDR1 MNHEY, CDR2 SMNVEV (reference sequence). The CDR3 here is CASSLSGLAAPSYEQYF. CDR3 nucleotides: TGTGCCAGCAGTTTATCAGGACTAGCGGCTCCTTCCTACGAGCAGTACTTC.

The chain has TRBV5-4 and TRBJ2-7; 10 bases match TRBD2. Germline assignment: CDR1 SGHNT and CDR2 YYREEE (reference sequence). V shed 1 base and J 4 bases; nucleotides not matched to a gene: 5. The CDR3 has 15 residues. The CDR3 DNA reads TGTGCCAGCAGCTTGCCAGTAGCGGGAGGATACGAGCAGTACTTC. It codes for CASSLPVAGGYEQYF.

V gene TRBV27 combines with J gene TRBJ2-1; D possibly corresponds to TRBD2 (5 bases). Trimming pared 6 bases from V and 2 bases from J, leaving 17 bases between. The CDR3 spans 16 residues. Germline loops: CDR1 MNHEY, CDR2 SMNVEV (reference sequence). CDR3 sequence: CASSQTRGSAYNEQFF. CDR3 bases: TGTGCCAGCAGCCAAACCCGGGGTAGCGCCTACAATGAGCAGTTCTTC.

In this sample, this clone turned up a few times. The V call is TRBV6-5, the J call TRBJ1-1; TRBD1 might be the D (6 bases). The CDR3 runs to 13 residues. Germline V CDR1 and CDR2: MNHEY, SVGAGI. V was cut by 8 bases and J by 1 base, with 11 bases left in between. CDR3 protein: CASGDTANTEAFF. The CDR3 region has the DNA TGTGCCAGCGGGGACACAGCGAACACTGAAGCTTTCTTT.

This chain connects TRBV19 to TRBJ2-3; 8 positions match TRBD1. The germline V gene has CDR1 LNHDA and CDR2 SQIVND (reference sequence). The CDR3 covers 17 residues. V trimming: 6 bases; J trimming: 4 bases; junction bases outside the gene matches: 15. This CDR3 is CASSLSRARGLADTQYF. The CDR3 bases are TGTGCCAGTAGCCTCTCCCGGGCCAGGGGGCTCGCAGATACGCAGTATTTT.

V is TRBV12-3 or TRBV12-4 and J is TRBJ2-7; D not certain. The CDR3 is 13 amino acids. With 6 bases removed from V and 5 bases from J, the gap between germline ends came to 14 bases. CDR3: CASSLPPYDEQYF. The DNA of the CDR3 is TGTGCCAGCAGCCTACCCCCCTACGACGAGCAGTACTTC.

The rearrangement uses TRBV3-1 (or the pseudogene TRBV3-2) and TRBJ1-5, with D possibly being TRBD1 (5 bases). Germline CDR1 LGHDT, CDR2 YNNKEL (reference sequence). This CDR3 has 14 amino acids. V was clipped by 1 base and J by 6 bases, with 10 bases between them. CDR3 coding DNA: TGTGCCAGCAGCCAAGCAGGGTATGGTCAGCCCCAGCATTTT. Amino acid sequence: CASSQAGYGQPQHF.

This clone was detected only once. V and J are TRBV4-1 and TRBJ2-5; D gene unclear. Germline V gives CDR1 MGHRA, CDR2 YSYEKL. Trimming pared 1 base from V and 5 bases from J, leaving 14 bases between. The CDR3 spans 15 residues. The CDR3 nucleotides read TGCGCCAGCAGCCAAGGGCGTAACCGCGGCGAGACCCAGTACTTC. Protein sequence: CASSQGRNRGETQYF.

This chain joins TRBV28 and TRBJ2-1; 7 bases map to TRBD2. V was pared by 4 bases and J by 2 bases, with 17 bases of the junction left unmatched. This CDR3 is built from 19 residues. Germline lookup yields CDR1 MDHEN and CDR2 SYDVKM. The CDR3 sequence is CASSSQHGDYRGTYNEQFF. In DNA, the CDR3 is TGTGCCAGCAGTTCGCAACACGGGGACTATCGAGGAACCTACAATGAGCAGTTCTTC.

The rearrangement links TRBV28 to TRBJ2-7, with 7 nucleotides matching TRBD2. CDR3 size: 16 residues. J was trimmed by 3 bases and V by 3 bases; bases with no gene match: 11. Germline assignment: CDR1 MDHEN and CDR2 SYDVKM. In nucleotides, the CDR3 is TGTGCCAGCAGTTTCCCCCCCGGGGGAGGGAACTACGAGCAGTACTTC. Translated: CASSFPPGGGNYEQYF. The full variable domain, in which reference TRBV28 and TRBJ2-7 provide the parts outside the CDR3, is DVKVTQSSRYLVKRTGEKVFLECVQDMDHENMFWYRQDPGLGLRLIYFSYDVKMKEKGDIPEGYSVSREKKERFSLILESASTNQTSMYLCASSFPPGGGNYEQYFGPGTRLTVT.

CDR3 bases: TGTGCCAGCAGTTTTCCAGGCTCTCAGCCCCAGCATTTT. Translating gives CASSFPGSQPQHF. The chain carries TRBV12-3 or TRBV12-4 and TRBJ1-5, with no clear D. The CDR3 runs to 13 residues. V lost 3 bases to trimming and J lost 6 bases, with 9 bases between them.

Details on this clone: Other DNA variants within this sample encode the same CDR3. The rearrangement links TRBV27 to TRBJ2-2; D may be TRBD1 (6 bases). Germline-derived CDR1 and CDR2 are MNHEY and SMNVEV (reference sequence). V shed 0 bases and J shed 1 base, with 6 bases lying between them. The length of the CDR3 is 15 residues. CDR3 sequence reads: CASSLSTGNTGELFF. CDR3 sequence (DNA): TGTGCCAGCAGTTTATCGACAGGGAACACCGGGGAGCTGTTTTTT.

V is TRBV19 and J is TRBJ1-2; TRBD1 matches at 7 bases. Trimming at V came to 5 bases and at J to 2 bases, leaving 11 bases not matched to a gene. Germline V lookup: CDR1 LNHDA, CDR2 SQIVND (reference sequence). The CDR3 spans 16 residues. The CDR3 spells CASSFARGQRNYGYTF. The CDR3 bases are TGTGCCAGTAGTTTTGCTCGGGGACAGAGGAACTATGGCTACACCTTC.

V gene TRBV9 combines with J gene TRBJ2-2; perhaps TRBD2 as D (6 bases). The germline V and J ends were trimmed by 2 bases and 6 bases, with 17 bases remaining between them. CDR1 SGDLS and CDR2 YYNGEE come from the germline V gene. The CDR3 is made up of 16 amino acids. The chain's CDR3 is CASSVYGRGVPGELFF. Here the CDR3 DNA reads TGTGCCAGCAGCGTCTACGGGAGAGGGGTCCCCGGGGAGCTGTTTTTT.

The chain is built from TRBV10-1 and TRBJ1-2; the D gene is possibly TRBD1 (5 bases). V was clipped by 5 bases and J by 7 bases, with 14 bases between them. This CDR3 is 13 amino acids long. CDR1 is WNHNN, CDR2 SYGVQD, per germline (reference sequence). The CDR3 region is CASSQGDRSGYTF. In DNA form, the CDR3 reads TGCGCCAGCAGTCAAGGGGATCGCAGTGGCTACACCTTC.

V and J are TRBV3-1 (or the pseudogene TRBV3-2) and TRBJ2-1, with 8 bases lining up with TRBD2. The CDR3 has 15 amino acids. With 4 bases clipped from V and 4 bases from J, the junction kept 6 bases outside the gene matches. Germline V gene lookup returns CDR1 LGHDT and CDR2 YNNKEL (reference sequence). The CDR3, as DNA: TGTGCCAGCAGCCCTACTAGCGGAAGTTACAATGAGCAGTTCTTC. Its protein product is CASSPTSGSYNEQFF.

The chain carries TRBV7-8 and TRBJ1-2; perhaps TRBD1 as D (6 bases). This CDR3 comprises 16 residues. Deletions cut 5 bases from V and 8 bases from J, with 24 bases between. CDR1 and CDR2 (germline): SGHVS, FQNEAQ. The CDR3 DNA follows: TGTGCCAGCAGCGCTCTCCATCGGACAGAAACGGAAGGCTACACCTTC. Encoded protein: CASSALHRTETEGYTF.

The chain uses TRBV2 and TRBJ1-1; possibly TRBD1 for D (6 bases). V was pared by 0 bases and J by 5 bases, with 10 bases between. This CDR3 spans 14 amino acids. CDR1 SNHLY and CDR2 FYNNEI come from the germline V gene. The chain's CDR3 is CASSEAQGITEAFF. CDR3 DNA sequence: TGTGCCAGCAGTGAAGCGCAGGGGATTACTGAAGCTTTCTTT.

The V gene is TRBV18, the J gene TRBJ1-5, with D possibly TRBD1 on 5 matching bases. Germline assignment: CDR1 KGHSH and CDR2 LQKENI. The CDR3 length is 15 residues. The V and J ends lost 2 bases and 3 bases respectively, with 11 bases between them. The CDR3 reads CASSPGGADNQPQHF. CDR3 bases: TGTGCCAGCTCACCAGGAGGGGCAGACAATCAGCCCCAGCATTTT.

The V gene is TRBV30, the J gene TRBJ2-2; 8 nucleotides match TRBD2. The length of the CDR3 is 16 residues. Germline V gene data show CDR1 as GTSNPN and CDR2 as SVGIG (reference sequence). The junction had 11 bases not matched to a gene; V was cut back by 4 bases and J by 4 bases. The CDR3 here is CAWTRSSGRVTGELFF. CDR3 coding DNA: TGTGCCTGGACCAGATCGAGCGGGAGAGTCACCGGGGAGCTGTTTTTT.

The V call is TRBV24-1, the J call TRBJ2-7, with D unclear. The CDR3 spans 13 residues. V was shortened by 3 bases and J by 3 bases, with 8 bases between the two germline ends. Germline CDR1 and CDR2: KGHDR and SFDVKD. The CDR3 sequence: CATSDGYYYEQYF. CDR3 sequence (DNA): TGTGCCACCAGTGATGGCTACTACTACGAGCAGTACTTC.